This T cell receptor beta chain was observed in a study of T cell repertoires in cytomegalovirus infection. Study overall: Use of recently identified HLA-C-restricted and well-studied HLA-B-restricted CMV epitopes was part of the study.

This clonotype showed up just once. What it binds is unknown. MiXCR, run by TCRdb on the reads, gives a single entry per CDR3 protein. The profile shows approximately 340,000 distinct CDR3 sequences, 25% to 35% of them singletons. This CDR3 comprises 13 residues. Germline values: CDR1 SGHDT, CDR2 YYEEEE. The ends were cut back, 0 bases at V and 6 bases at J, with 9 bases in the middle. The receptor was derived from a human donor in good health (CMV status not recorded). Some clones in this sample may be carry-over from other donors' samples. Material: cultured PBMCs, obtained from culture after CMV antigen stimulation. The chain recombines TRBV5-6 with TRBJ1-2; D is unresolved. This chain's CDR3 is CASSLVRLDGYTF. DNA for the CDR3: TGTGCCAGCAGCTTGGTGAGGCTCGATGGCTACACCTTC.